A single sample is the source of the 8 T cell receptor beta chains below, sequenced in a study of OX40 agonist ivuxolimab in advanced cancers. Here immunoSEQ multiplex PCR was the method, and the copy in TCRdb shows in-frame clones only, minus some. The sample has 55,000 to 75,000 clones; around 90% are singletons. Sequencing was performed on CD4+ or CD8+ T cells sorted from blood, taken in a trial of the OX40 agonist ivuxolimab. The receptors were sampled from an adult with an advanced solid tumor such as melanoma, head and neck, liver or kidney cancer.

In DNA form, the CDR3 reads TGTGCCACTGTCAGCTCAGCAGGCACAGATACGCAGTATTTT. Protein product: CATVSSAGTDTQYF. J is TRBJ2-3 and V is TRBV10-3; D remains unclear. Germline V lookup: CDR1 ENHRY, CDR2 SYGVKD. V lost 10 bases and J lost 1, with 15 bases in between. The CDR3 loop spans 14 amino acids.

The V gene is TRBV19, the J gene TRBJ2-1; D might be TRBD2 (6 bases). The V and J ends lost 1 base and 9 bases respectively, with 13 bases between them. Per the germline V gene, CDR1 is LNHDA and CDR2 is SQIVND (reference sequence). The CDR3 length is 14 residues. CDR3 sequence (DNA): TGTGCCAGTAGTATAGGAGCAGGGCGGGGTGAGCAGTTCTTC. Its translation: CASSIGAGRGEQFF.

The chain uses TRBV6-1 and TRBJ2-7; D gene uncertain. Germline V gene lookup returns CDR1 MNHNS and CDR2 SASEGT. The CDR3 runs 13 residues. Trimming stripped 2 bases from V and 0 bases from J, with 5 bases between. The CDR3 DNA reads as TGTGCCAGCAGTGAACAGCCCTCCTACGAGCAGTACTTC. This translates into CASSEQPSYEQYF.

The genes are TRBV4-1 and TRBJ2-7; 11 nucleotides match TRBD1. V gave up 1 base and J gave up 4 bases; unmatched junction bases: 6. Germline CDR1 reads MGHRA; CDR2 reads YSYEKL. The CDR3 is made up of 16 amino acids. Here the CDR3 DNA reads TGCGCCAGCAGCCAAGCCCGGACAGGGGGCAGGTACGAGCAGTACTTC. It translates to CASSQARTGGRYEQYF.

Sample share makes this clone medium-sized. This sequence joins TRBV19 and TRBJ1-1, with 7 bases that match TRBD1. Germline trimming cut 7 bases from V and 1 base from J; bases unmatched to any gene: 3. There are 13 residues in the CDR3. CDR1 and CDR2 (germline): LNHDA, SQIVND (reference sequence). CDR3 in amino acids: CASKRQGNTEAFF. In DNA form, the CDR3 reads TGTGCCAGTAAGCGACAGGGGAACACTGAAGCTTTCTTT.

The chain carries TRBV11-2 and TRBJ1-2, with D unclear. Trimming pared 0 bases from V and 7 bases from J, leaving 15 bases between. The CDR3 is 15 amino acids. Per germline, CDR1 SGHAT and CDR2 FQNNGV. CDR3 amino acids: CASSLELWQLGGYTF. The CDR3 DNA reads TGTGCCAGCAGCTTAGAGTTGTGGCAGTTGGGTGGCTACACCTTC.

The chain recombines TRBV6-5 with TRBJ2-7; tentatively, D is TRBD1 (6 bases). CDR3 size: 15 residues. The germline V gene has CDR1 MNHEY and CDR2 SVGAGI. V lost 5 bases and J lost 5, with 19 bases in between. The CDR3 nucleotides are TGTGCCAGCAGTGCAACCGGCCTGGGGGCCCACGAGCAGTACTTC. This sequence encodes CASSATGLGAHEQYF.

A single count supports this clone. The V gene is TRBV18, the J gene TRBJ1-2, with a weak D call TRBD1 (6 bases). Germline V gene data show CDR1 as KGHSH and CDR2 as LQKENI. Trimming took off 3 bases at V and 5 bases at J, with 16 bases between the two ends. This CDR3 has 15 residues. CDR3 in amino acids: CASSPLDSRSYGYTF. The DNA for the CDR3 is TGTGCCAGCTCACCTCTGGACAGCCGATCGTATGGCTACACCTTC.